Each of the 8 T cell receptor beta chains below was sequenced from the same sample in a study of T cell responses to AZD1222 COVID-19 vaccine. Assay used: immunoSEQ multiplex PCR; TCRdb lists only in-frame clones, some missing. Of some 110,000 clones listed, under 90% were seen once; the top ten hold 5% to 6%. Sequencing was performed on peripheral blood, taken on day 0 of AZD1222 vaccination. These receptor sequences come from an adult in good health.

V is TRBV19 and J is TRBJ2-6; no definite D call. The CDR3 has 14 amino acids. The V gene's germline CDR1 is LNHDA and CDR2 SQIVND (reference sequence). Trimming pared 10 bases from V and 0 bases from J, leaving 10 bases between. CDR3: CATRRSSGANVLTF. CDR3 coding DNA: TGTGCCACCCGACGGAGCTCTGGGGCCAACGTCCTGACTTTC.

The chain combines TRBV19 with TRBJ1-1, with 7 positions matching TRBD1. Germline-derived CDR1 and CDR2 are LNHDA and SQIVND (reference sequence). The CDR3 has 15 residues. The V segment lost 4 bases and the J segment 1 base; nucleotides outside the gene matches: 6. CDR3 nucleotide sequence: TGTGCCAGTAGTAGAACAGGGGCCAGGAACACTGAAGCTTTCTTT. This translates into CASSRTGARNTEAFF.

The chain joins TRBV12-5 to TRBJ2-2; 7 bases fit TRBD1. Germline assignment: CDR1 LGHNT and CDR2 FRNRAP. The CDR3 consists of 16 residues. Germline trimming cut 0 bases from V and 4 bases from J; bases unmatched to any gene: 5. Written as DNA, the CDR3 is TGTGCTAGTGGTTTGGTGCCGACAGGGACCACCGGGGAGCTGTTTTTT. Its protein is CASGLVPTGTTGELFF.

The V and J genes are TRBV5-6 and TRBJ1-4; D may be TRBD1 (5 bases). This CDR3 is built from 16 residues. CDR1 SGHDT and CDR2 YYEEEE come from the germline V gene. The germline V and J ends were trimmed by 4 bases and 1 base, with 14 bases remaining between them. The CDR3 reads CASSGQGIVTNEKLFF. CDR3 DNA sequence: TGTGCCAGCAGCGGGCAGGGCATTGTAACTAATGAAAAACTGTTTTTT.

V usage is TRBV6-2 or TRBV6-3 and J usage is TRBJ1-1; D remains unclear. The V and J ends lost 0 bases and 1 base respectively, with 6 bases between them. CDR3 length equals 14 residues. The germline gives CDR1 MNHEY, CDR2 SVGEGT. The CDR3 DNA reads as TGTGCCAGCAGTTACTCTTTCGAGAACACTGAAGCTTTCTTT. It is translated as CASSYSFENTEAFF.

The chain recombines TRBV4-2 with TRBJ1-1; TRBD1 matches 9 bases. The germline CDR1 and CDR2 sequences are LGHNA and YNFKEQ. The CDR3 consists of 14 residues. V was pared by 2 bases and J by 5 bases, with 3 bases of the junction left unmatched. The CDR3 DNA reads as TGTGCCAGCAGCCAACAGACAGGGGGTACTGAAGCTTTCTTT. This sequence encodes CASSQQTGGTEAFF.

The chain links TRBV11-1 to TRBJ1-1; 9 bases are a match to TRBD1. This CDR3 has 16 amino acids. Germline V gene data show CDR1 as SGHAT and CDR2 as FQDESV (reference sequence). J was trimmed by 2 bases and V by 5 bases; bases with no gene match: 9. The CDR3 protein is CASSTRRDRVNTEAFF. The CDR3 nucleotides are TGTGCCAGCAGCACCCGGCGGGACAGGGTAAACACTGAAGCTTTCTTT.

The gene calls are TRBV11-2 and TRBJ1-1; no firm D call. The CDR3 consists of 18 residues. From germline, CDR1 is SGHAT and CDR2 FQNNGV. Trimming took off 5 bases at V and 1 base at J, with 23 bases between the two ends. CDR3 loop: CASSRVGDGVRRNTEAFF. Here the CDR3 DNA reads TGTGCCAGCAGCCGAGTCGGGGATGGGGTCCGGAGGAACACTGAAGCTTTCTTT.